This TCR beta chain was retrieved from a study of identical twins. TCRdb analysed the 5' RACE reads with MiXCR anew, one entry per CDR3 protein. This sample has 150,000 or so distinct CDR3 sequences, with under 4.5% found just once. This CDR3 is 15 amino acids long. V gave up 5 bases and J gave up 4 bases; unmatched junction bases: 4. Germline loops: CDR1 MNHEY, CDR2 SVGEGT. This clonotype occurred many times. The clonotype originates from a man between 18 and 29 years old in good health. The V gene is TRBV6-2 or TRBV6-3, the J gene TRBJ2-1; 11 bases fit TRBD2. Sequencing used memory T cells sorted from blood. This CDR3 is CASSVLAGEYNEQFF. In DNA form, the CDR3 reads TGTGCCAGCAGTGTACTAGCGGGAGAGTACAATGAGCAGTTCTTC.